This T cell receptor (beta chain) emerged from a study of blood T cell repertoires in COVID-19. The table came from immunoSEQ multiplex PCR; TCRdb's copy has only in-frame clones and leaves some out. The repertoire holds roughly 100,000 clones, with 75% to 90% as singletons. The CDR3 contains 14 residues. CDR1 is SNHLY, CDR2 FYNNEI, per germline. Trimming took 1 base from V and 0 from J, leaving 7 bases between them. The sequence came from an elderly woman with acute or convalescent COVID-19. The sequencing input was peripheral blood. J is TRBJ2-7 and V is TRBV2; the D is unclear. Here the CDR3 reads CASSEDELSYEQYF. The DNA for the CDR3 is TGTGCCAGCAGTGAAGATGAACTCTCCTACGAGCAGTACTTC.